This note documents a single T cell receptor beta chain sequence. Its specificity is not known. The sample is drawn from a study of T cell responses to AZD1222 COVID-19 vaccine. General study results and limits: Only after the peak T cell response were repertoires sampled.

Profiling relied on immunoSEQ multiplex PCR, and the TCRdb table lists in-frame clones only, not all of them. The table records 130,000 or so clones, nearly 95% of them present only once. This CDR3 region has 12 residues. V gave up 3 bases and J gave up 6 bases, with 9 bases separating them. The germline V gene encodes CDR1 MNHEY and CDR2 SMNVEV (reference sequence). The V call is TRBV27, the J call TRBJ2-7; D is unresolved. The sequence was obtained from an adult in good health. The sample was peripheral blood, taken on day 0 of AZD1222 vaccination. CDR3 amino acids: CASSFLYGEQYF. CDR3 in DNA: TGTGCCAGCAGTTTCCTTTACGGCGAGCAGTACTTC.